The 28 T cell receptor beta chains below were found in one sample sequenced in a study of cytomegalovirus exposure and HLA in healthy donors. Some clones are missing from TCRdb's copy, which holds only in-frame ones; the method was immunoSEQ multiplex PCR. The repertoire has some 210,000 clones, 70% to 90% of them found once; the top ten carry 5.5% to 7%. Sequencing was carried out using PBMCs. All receptors derive from a woman younger than 30 in good health and CMV-seronegative.

V is TRBV4-1 and J is TRBJ2-5; TRBD2 aligns across 11 bases. Germline loops: CDR1 MGHRA, CDR2 YSYEKL. V lost 1 base, J lost 5 bases, and 3 bases stayed unmatched. CDR3 size: 15 residues. The CDR3 bases are TGCGCCAGCAGCCAAGCGGCTAGCGGGAGGGAGACCCAGTACTTC. This encodes CASSQAASGRETQYF.

The V call is TRBV14, the J call TRBJ1-4, with D hard to call. The germline CDR1 and CDR2 sequences are SGHDN and FVKESK. V lost 1 base, J lost 5 bases, and 14 bases lay in between. The CDR3 is made up of 16 amino acids. As DNA, the CDR3 is TGTGCCAGCAGCCAAGGTGGTCCCGGGTTGAATGAAAAACTGTTTTTT. Its translation is CASSQGGPGLNEKLFF.

The chain uses TRBV5-6 and TRBJ2-1; D unresolved. The germline CDR1 and CDR2 sequences are SGHDT and YYEEEE. This CDR3 region has 15 residues. The V gene lost 0 bases and the J gene lost 0 bases, with 7 bases spanning the gap. The CDR3 bases are TGTGCCAGCAGCTTGGGATTTAGCTCCTACAATGAGCAGTTCTTC. Amino acid sequence: CASSLGFSSYNEQFF.

The chain joins TRBV29-1 to TRBJ2-5, with a weak D call TRBD1 (5 bases). Germline CDR1 reads SQVTM; CDR2 reads ANQGSEA. The V and J ends lost 3 bases and 0 bases respectively, with 11 bases between them. This CDR3 has 14 residues. The CDR3: CSVDSDTHQETQYF. In DNA form, the CDR3 reads TGCAGCGTTGATTCGGACACCCACCAAGAGACCCAGTACTTC.

This sequence joins TRBV28 and TRBJ2-1, with 8 positions matching TRBD1. The CDR3 is 13 residues long. Germline CDR1 reads MDHEN; CDR2 reads SYDVKM. The trim removed 3 bases at V and 15 bases at J, leaving 10 bases unmatched. The CDR3 DNA sequence: TGTGCCAGCAGTTTCTCGGACAGGGTGATTGTGTTCTTC. Translating gives CASSFSDRVIVFF.

The chain combines TRBV5-4 with TRBJ1-2; maybe TRBD1 (6 bases). CDR1 is SGHNT, CDR2 YYREEE, per germline (reference sequence). CDR3 length equals 14 residues. Trimming shortened V by 6 bases and J by 3 bases, and 15 bases separated the two germline ends. CDR3 bases: TGTGCCAGCAAATGGGGGGGCTACGACTATGGCTACACCTTC. Its protein product is CASKWGGYDYGYTF. Together with reference TRBV5-4 and TRBJ1-2, the CDR3 gives the full variable domain: ETGVTQSPTHLIKTRGQQVTLRCSSQSGHNTVSWYQQALGQGPQFIFQYYREEENGRGNFPPRFSGLQFPNYSSELNVNALELDDSALYLCASKWGGYDYGYTFGSGTRLTVV.

The chain links TRBV27 to TRBJ1-3, with D tentatively TRBD1 (5 bases). The CDR3 loop spans 16 amino acids. CDR1 MNHEY and CDR2 SMNVEV come from the germline V gene (reference sequence). The ends were cut back, 2 bases at V and 0 bases at J, with 11 bases in the middle. The CDR3 DNA reads as TGTGCCAGCAGTTTACGGGGACCTTTCTCTGGAAACACCATATATTTT. Translating it yields CASSLRGPFSGNTIYF.

The chain employs TRBV19 and TRBJ2-2; 8 nucleotides agree with TRBD2. Germline trimming cut 3 bases from V and 8 bases from J; bases unmatched to any gene: 8. The CDR3 has 15 amino acids. Germline loops: CDR1 LNHDA, CDR2 SQIVND (reference sequence). CDR3 coding DNA: TGTGCCAGTAGTATCCCGGGAGGGCAAGGTGGGGAGCTGTTTTTT. It specifies CASSIPGGQGGELFF.

This clone occurred a few times. The chain employs TRBV5-1 and TRBJ1-1; 7 nucleotides match TRBD1. Looked up from germline, CDR1 is SGHRS and CDR2 is YFSETQ. The CDR3 runs 17 residues. The V and J ends lost 3 bases and 1 base, in that order; junction bases with no gene match: 12. As DNA, the CDR3 is TGCGCCAGCAGCTCACATAGACAGGGCGTGGAGAACACTGAAGCTTTCTTT. As protein: CASSSHRQGVENTEAFF.

This chain links TRBV6-5 with TRBJ1-4; D is possibly TRBD1 (5 bases). The ends were cut back, 2 bases at V and 3 bases at J, with 10 bases in the middle. Germline loops: CDR1 MNHEY, CDR2 SVGAGI. The CDR3 is 15 residues long. CDR3 bases: TGTGCCAGCAGTTACACGACGGGGGCTAATGAAAAACTGTTTTTT. Amino acid sequence: CASSYTTGANEKLFF.

The table lists this clone with a count of one. This chain uses TRBV29-1 with TRBJ2-3; 11 positions match TRBD2. The CDR3 extends over 18 amino acids. Germline V gives CDR1 SQVTM, CDR2 ANQGSEA. Losses at the gene ends were 6 bases for V and 4 bases for J; bases not matched to a gene: 18. For the CDR3, the DNA is TGCAGCGTCCCGCCTCCTTTTCTAGCGGGAGGAGAGGCAGATACGCAGTATTTT. Residues: CSVPPPFLAGGEADTQYF.

The rearrangement uses TRBV9 and TRBJ1-4; D is unresolved. V was pared by 2 bases and J by 8 bases, with 7 bases between. Germline CDR1 and CDR2: SGDLS and YYNGEE. CDR3 length: 12 residues. DNA of the CDR3: TGTGCCAGCAGCGTGGGGAGCGAAAAACTGTTTTTT. It yields the protein CASSVGSEKLFF.

V and J are TRBV19 and TRBJ2-7, with a possible D match to TRBD2 (6 bases). V lost 9 bases, J lost 6 bases, and 18 bases lay in between. There are 13 residues in the CDR3. The germline CDR1 and CDR2 sequences are LNHDA and SQIVND (reference sequence). CDR3 amino acids: CARTAVGGFEQYF. CDR3 coding DNA: TGTGCCAGGACCGCAGTAGGAGGGTTCGAGCAGTACTTC.

V usage is TRBV11-2 and J usage is TRBJ1-3; D is unclear. Trimming shortened V by 5 bases and J by 1 base, and 9 bases separated the two germline ends. Germline V gene lookup returns CDR1 SGHAT and CDR2 FQNNGV. CDR3 length: 14 amino acids. In DNA form, the CDR3 reads TGTGCCAGCAGCCAGTCCCGTTCTGGAAACACCATATATTTT. This translates into CASSQSRSGNTIYF.

This chain uses TRBV5-1 with TRBJ2-5; the D is unclear. CDR3 length: 15 amino acids. Per germline, CDR1 SGHRS and CDR2 YFSETQ. Trimming left V 3 bases short and J 5 bases short, with 17 bases between. As DNA, the CDR3 is TGCGCCAGCAGCTCTTTAGTAATACGGGTCGAGACCCAGTACTTC. Translating it yields CASSSLVIRVETQYF.

This chain links TRBV5-1 with TRBJ2-4; D ambiguous. Between the trimmed V and J ends, which lost 0 bases and 0 bases, there was a span of 4 bases. From germline, CDR1 is SGHRS and CDR2 YFSETQ. The CDR3 is 14 residues long. CDR3 DNA sequence: TGCGCCAGCAGCTTGGGAGTAGCCAAAAACATTCAGTACTTC. It is translated as CASSLGVAKNIQYF.

The rearrangement uses TRBV9 and TRBJ2-7; no definite D call. Trimming took off 3 bases at V and 9 bases at J, with 22 bases between the two ends. Germline CDR1 reads SGDLS; CDR2 reads YYNGEE. The CDR3 loop spans 15 amino acids. In DNA, the CDR3 is TGTGCCAGCAGCGGACTCAGGTCCGGCCCCGGGTTGCAGTACTTC. Protein: CASSGLRSGPGLQYF.

The rearrangement uses TRBV15 and TRBJ1-1; D possibly corresponds to TRBD1 (5 bases). Germline V lookup: CDR1 LNHNV, CDR2 YYDKDF (reference sequence). The V gene lost 5 bases and the J gene lost 3 bases, with 19 bases spanning the gap. The CDR3 has 16 residues. CDR3 residues: CATSLRGGVGDTEAFF. The CDR3, as DNA: TGTGCCACCAGCTTACGCGGTGGAGTGGGGGACACTGAAGCTTTCTTT.

The V and J genes are TRBV6-1 and TRBJ2-2; 9 nucleotides line up with TRBD2. J gave up 6 bases and V 7 bases, and 6 bases lay outside the gene matches. The CDR3 is 14 amino acids. Germline CDR1 MNHNS, CDR2 SASEGT. The CDR3 spells CASTIGTSSGELFF. The CDR3 region has the DNA TGTGCCAGCACCATCGGGACTAGCTCCGGGGAGCTGTTTTTT.

J is TRBJ2-5 and V is TRBV7-8; 9 positions match TRBD2. The germline CDR1 and CDR2 sequences are SGHVS and FQNEAQ. V lost 4 bases to trimming and J lost 5 bases; unmatched junction nucleotides: 11. The length of the CDR3 is 16 residues. This CDR3 reads CASSSPAGGRGETQYF. Written as DNA, the CDR3 is TGTGCCAGCAGCTCACCCGCGGGGGGGCGCGGGGAGACCCAGTACTTC.

The chain joins TRBV5-4 to TRBJ2-7; 7 bases line up with TRBD1. Germline-derived CDR1 and CDR2 are SGHNT and YYREEE (reference sequence). The CDR3 length is 16 residues. With 4 bases clipped from V and 7 bases from J, the junction kept 17 bases outside the gene matches. The CDR3 reads CASSRGVRTGAEEQYF. CDR3 DNA: TGTGCCAGCAGCCGTGGGGTCCGGACAGGTGCGGAGGAGCAGTACTTC.

The V call is TRBV5-6, the J call TRBJ2-7; TRBD2 matches at 9 bases. This CDR3 spans 16 amino acids. J gave up 3 bases and V 0 bases, and 7 bases lay outside the gene matches. CDR1 and CDR2 from the germline V gene are SGHDT and YYEEEE. The CDR3 spells CASSLVVAGDIYEQYF. CDR3 coding DNA: TGTGCCAGCAGCTTGGTGGTAGCGGGGGATATCTACGAGCAGTACTTC.

V is TRBV6-1 and J is TRBJ1-1, with D perhaps matching TRBD1 (5 bases). The CDR3 loop spans 16 amino acids. Trimming shortened V by 2 bases and J by 1 base, and 14 bases separated the two germline ends. Per the germline V gene, CDR1 is MNHNS and CDR2 is SASEGT. The CDR3 loop is CASSEFKGMSNTEAFF. The CDR3 region has the DNA TGTGCCAGCAGTGAATTCAAGGGGATGTCGAACACTGAAGCTTTCTTT.

The chain joins TRBV27 to TRBJ2-7, with D perhaps being TRBD1 or TRBD2 (5 bases each). Deletions cut 5 bases from V and 3 bases from J, with 20 bases between. The CDR3 totals 16 residues. Germline loops: CDR1 MNHEY, CDR2 SMNVEV (reference sequence). The CDR3 here is CASSLGTDGNLYEQYF. As DNA, the CDR3 is TGTGCCAGCAGTCTTGGGACGGACGGCAACCTCTACGAGCAGTACTTC.

Only a few counts were recorded for this clone. The chain has TRBV7-9 and TRBJ1-2; 10 positions agree with TRBD1. V lost 5 bases to trimming and J lost 8 bases; unmatched junction nucleotides: 14. The germline V gene encodes CDR1 SEHNR and CDR2 FQNEAQ (reference sequence). The CDR3 sequence is 16 residues long. In DNA form, the CDR3 reads TGTGCCAGCAGCGCCGGGACAGGGGCCCCCTTGGGGGGCTACACCTTC. This codes for CASSAGTGAPLGGYTF.

This chain links TRBV6-5 with TRBJ1-2; TRBD1 matches at 9 bases. The CDR3 has 14 residues. Per germline, CDR1 MNHEY and CDR2 SVGAGI. The ends lost 4 bases at V and 7 bases at J; junction bases unmatched: 7. Written as DNA, the CDR3 is TGTGCCAGCAGTTCCCGGACAGGGGACATTGGCTACACCTTC. Encoded protein: CASSSRTGDIGYTF.

Worth noting for this clone: The junction departs from the called germline gene at one end, perhaps through a read error. DNA for the CDR3: TGTGCCAGCAACTCTAGGGTGAACGCCGGGGAGCTGTTTTTT. Translating it yields CASNSRVNAGELFF. The chain is built from TRBV9 and TRBJ2-2, with unresolved D. Per germline, CDR1 SGDLS and CDR2 YYNGEE. The CDR3 contains 14 residues.

This chain joins TRBV19 and TRBJ2-3; no reliable D call. Looked up from germline, CDR1 is LNHDA and CDR2 is SQIVND (reference sequence). V shed 2 bases and J shed 0 bases, with 12 bases lying between them. This CDR3 contains 16 residues. The CDR3 region has the DNA TGTGCCAGTAGTATACGTCCGGCCTCTAGCACAGATACGCAGTATTTT. It codes for CASSIRPASSTDTQYF. Together with reference TRBV19 and TRBJ2-3, the CDR3 gives the full variable domain: DGGITQSPKYLFRKEGQNVTLSCEQNLNHDAMYWYRQDPGQGLRLIYYSQIVNDFQKGDIAEGYSVSREKKESFPLTVTSAQKNPTAFYLCASSIRPASSTDTQYFGPGTRLTVL.